This T cell receptor (beta chain) was captured in a study of cytomegalovirus exposure and HLA in healthy donors. Study at large: The study placed approximately 78% of its approximately 430 genotyped donors in the Caucasian-associated ancestry cluster.

PCR amplification relied on 60 Vbeta primers (plus 13 Jbeta primers). Sequencing used immunoSEQ multiplex PCR; TCRdb keeps in-frame clones, though not all of them. Here the sample spans fewer than 150,000 clones, about three quarters being singletons. This clone was picked up a small number of times. The antigen is unknown. Losses at the gene ends were 6 bases for V and 3 bases for J; bases not matched to a gene: 7. Looked up from germline, CDR1 is MNHEY and CDR2 is SMNVEV (reference sequence). This CDR3 is built from 15 residues. Whole-study results and caveats: In vitro, three CMV-associated chains proved specific for CMV antigens. Using the classifier, cytomegalovirus status was reportedly diagnosed with high specificity and sensitivity.

The J gene is TRBJ1-5, the V gene TRBV27; TRBD1 matches at 8 bases. What was sequenced was PBMCs. This clonotype originated in a woman between 35 and 50 years old in good health and CMV-seropositive. The chain's CDR3 is CASRKDRENNQPQHF. In nucleotides, the CDR3 is TGTGCCAGCAGGAAGGACAGGGAGAACAATCAGCCCCAGCATTTT.